These T cell receptor beta chains were read from a single sample in a study of beta chain features in type 1 diabetes. Profiled with immunoSEQ multiplex PCR; TCRdb holds only in-frame clones, not every one. The table includes roughly 450,000 clones, about an eighth detected once. The sequenced sample consisted of naive CD4+ T cells from blood. All receptors derive from a woman between 18 and 30 years old in good health. Each CDR3 is given with its conserved first and last residue. Fields, in order: V gene, J gene, clone size, D gene, CDR3 length, CDR3 DNA, CDR3 protein. A D gene is named only where the DNA matches it firmly. Clone size is not always given. Where it is, it says once, few, many or a class for expanded clones.

>TRBV14|TRBJ1-2|.|TRBD1|16
TGTGCCAGCAGCAACTACGACAGGGGACGGCACTATGGCTACACCTTC
CASSNYDRGRHYGYTF
>TRBV11-2|TRBJ2-7|few|.|13
TGTGCCAGCAGCTTAGTACAGACCTACGAGCAGTACTTC
CASSLVQTYEQYF
>TRBV10-3|TRBJ2-1|few|TRBD1|14
TGTGCCATCAGTGAACAGGGGGCCTACAATGAGCAGTTCTTC
CAISEQGAYNEQFF
>TRBV15|TRBJ2-7|.|.|15
TGTGCCACCAGCAGATCCGGACGGTCTACCTACGAGCAGTACTTC
CATSRSGRSTYEQYF
>TRBV7-9|TRBJ1-1|.|.|15
TGTGCCAGCGCCTCTGGGGGCGGCAGGGACACTGAAGCTTTCTTT
CASASGGGRDTEAFF
>TRBV2|TRBJ2-2|.|.|15
TGTGCCAGCAGTGAAACCGGGACAACGGCCGGGGAGCTGTTTTTT
CASSETGTTAGELFF
>TRBV7-9|TRBJ1-1|few|.|16
TGTGCCAGCAGCTTAGGTGCGGGGGCGCGTGTGAATGAAGCTTTCTTT
CASSLGAGARVNEAFF
>TRBV7-9|TRBJ1-5|.|.|14
TGTGCCAGCAGTCCATCGGGTTCGAAACAGCCCCAGCATTTT
CASSPSGSKQPQHF
>TRBV5-1|TRBJ2-2|few|.|14
TGCGCCAGCAGCCCCGACGGGAGCACCGGGGAGCTGTTTTTT
CASSPDGSTGELFF
>TRBV2|TRBJ1-4|few|.|12
TGTGCCAGCAGTGTGAGAGGTGAAAAACTGTTTTTT
CASSVRGEKLFF
>TRBV4-3|TRBJ2-5|few|.|13
TGCGCCAGCAGCCAGGGACCGCAAGAGACCCAGTACTTC
CASSQGPQETQYF
>TRBV7-3|TRBJ2-2|few|.|14
TGTGCCAGCAGCTTATTCTCGCACACCGGGGAGCTGTTTTTT
CASSLFSHTGELFF
>TRBV27|TRBJ1-5|few|.|14
TGTGCCAGCAGTCTCAGGGGCAGGGTTCAGCCCCAGCATTTT
CASSLRGRVQPQHF
>TRBV12-5|TRBJ2-2|.|TRBD1|16
TGTGCTAGTGGTTTGGACAGGGGGCGCAACACCGGGGAGCTGTTTTTT
CASGLDRGRNTGELFF
>TRBV27|TRBJ2-3|.|TRBD1|15
TGTGCCAGCAGCATAGACAGGGTTGGTACAGATACGCAGTATTTT
CASSIDRVGTDTQYF
>TRBV29-1|TRBJ2-1|many|TRBD2|13
TGCAGCGTCACTAGCGGGAGTAGGAATGAGCAGTTCTTC
CSVTSGSRNEQFF
>TRBV29-1|TRBJ2-5|many|TRBD1|15
TGCAGCGTCTTAGGACAGGGCGGATTTGGCGAGACCCAGTACTTC
CSVLGQGGFGETQYF
>TRBV9|TRBJ2-7|.|.|15
TGTGCCAGCAGCACAAATGGCGGGGGCTTGGACGAGCAGTACTTC
CASSTNGGGLDEQYF
>TRBV19|TRBJ1-3|.|TRBD1|15
TGTGCCACCAAGAGGGGGACAGGGGAAGGAAACACCATATATTTT
CATKRGTGEGNTIYF
>TRBV9|TRBJ2-3|.|.|13
TGTGCCAGCAGCGCGCTACAGGGCTATACGCAGTATTTT
CASSALQGYTQYF
>TRBV11-2|TRBJ2-3|few|TRBD2|12
TGTGCCAGCAGCACGGGGACTAGAGCAAGGCATTTT
CASSTGTRARHF
>TRBV29-1|TRBJ1-1|few|TRBD1|12
TGCAGCGGTGACAGGGGAGGGACTGAAGCTTTCTTT
CSGDRGGTEAFF
>TRBV25-1|TRBJ2-5|.|.|11
TGTGCCAGCAGTGTCCTGAAGACCCAGTACTTC
CASSVLKTQYF
>TRBV7-2|TRBJ1-5|.|.|15
TGTGCCAGCAGCTTAGGTTCCGGGGGCCATCAGCCCCAGCATTTT
CASSLGSGGHQPQHF
>TRBV5-1|TRBJ1-2|.|TRBD1|13
TGCGCCAGCAGCTTTCCCACAGGGGATGGCTACACCTTC
CASSFPTGDGYTF
>TRBV7-2|TRBJ2-5|.|TRBD1|12
TGTGCCAGCAGCTCAGGGGGAGAGACCCAGTACTTC
CASSSGGETQYF
>TRBV11-3|TRBJ1-2|few|.|14
TGTGCCAGCAGCTTAGCCCCGAATAACTATGGCTACACCTTC
CASSLAPNNYGYTF
>TRBV11-2|TRBJ2-3|.|.|13
TGTGCCTTAGCCCAGGGGCCAACAGATACGCAGTATTTT
CALAQGPTDTQYF